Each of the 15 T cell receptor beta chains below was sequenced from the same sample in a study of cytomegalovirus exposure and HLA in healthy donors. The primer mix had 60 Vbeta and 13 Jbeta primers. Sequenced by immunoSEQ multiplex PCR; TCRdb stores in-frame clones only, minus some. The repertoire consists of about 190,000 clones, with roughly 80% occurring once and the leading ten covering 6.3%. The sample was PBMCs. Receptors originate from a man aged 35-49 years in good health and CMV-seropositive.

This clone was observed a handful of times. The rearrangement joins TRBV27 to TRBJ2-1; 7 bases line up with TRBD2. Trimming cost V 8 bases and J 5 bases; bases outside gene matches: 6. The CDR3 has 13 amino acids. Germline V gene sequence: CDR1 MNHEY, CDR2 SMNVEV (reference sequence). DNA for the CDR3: TGTGCCAGCGGTAGCGGGCCTCACAATGAGCAGTTCTTC. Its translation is CASGSGPHNEQFF.

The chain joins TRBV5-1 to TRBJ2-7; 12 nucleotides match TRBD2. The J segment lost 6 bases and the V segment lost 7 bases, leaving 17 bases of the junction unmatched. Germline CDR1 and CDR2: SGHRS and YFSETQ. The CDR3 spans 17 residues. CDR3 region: CASRRGTSGPHLSEQYF. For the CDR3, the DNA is TGCGCCAGCCGTCGGGGGACTAGCGGGCCCCATCTATCCGAGCAGTACTTC.

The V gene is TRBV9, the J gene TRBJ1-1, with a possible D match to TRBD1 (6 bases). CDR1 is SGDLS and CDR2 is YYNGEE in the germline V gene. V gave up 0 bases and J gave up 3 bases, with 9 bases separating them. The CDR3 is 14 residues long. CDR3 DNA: TGTGCCAGCAGCGTAGCAGGGGCCGACACTGAAGCTTTCTTT. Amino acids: CASSVAGADTEAFF.

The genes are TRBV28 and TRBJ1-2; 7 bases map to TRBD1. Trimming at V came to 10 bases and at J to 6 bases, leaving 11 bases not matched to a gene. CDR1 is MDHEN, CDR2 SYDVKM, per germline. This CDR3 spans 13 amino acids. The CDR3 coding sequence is TGTGCCACCCTACAGGGGACACGGCATGGCTACACCTTC. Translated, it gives CATLQGTRHGYTF.

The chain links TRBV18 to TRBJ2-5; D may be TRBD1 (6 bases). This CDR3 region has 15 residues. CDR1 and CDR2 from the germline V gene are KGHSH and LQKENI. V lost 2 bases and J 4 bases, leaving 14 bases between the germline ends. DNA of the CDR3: TGTGCCAGCTCACCATCCAGGGGTGGGAGAGAGACCCAGTACTTC. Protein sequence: CASSPSRGGRETQYF.

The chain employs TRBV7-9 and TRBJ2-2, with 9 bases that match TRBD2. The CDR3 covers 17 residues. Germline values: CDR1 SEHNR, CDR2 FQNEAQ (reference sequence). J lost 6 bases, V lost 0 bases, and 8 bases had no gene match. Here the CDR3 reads CASSLAPLAGTSGELFF. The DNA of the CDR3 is TGTGCCAGCAGCTTAGCCCCCCTAGCGGGGACCTCCGGGGAGCTGTTTTTT.

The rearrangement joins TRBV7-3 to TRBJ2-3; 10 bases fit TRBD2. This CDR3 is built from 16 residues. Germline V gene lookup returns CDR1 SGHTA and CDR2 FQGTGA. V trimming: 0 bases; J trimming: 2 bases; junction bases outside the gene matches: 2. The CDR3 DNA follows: TGTGCCAGCAGCTTAACTAGCGGGGGGACCACAGATACGCAGTATTTT. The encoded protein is CASSLTSGGTTDTQYF.

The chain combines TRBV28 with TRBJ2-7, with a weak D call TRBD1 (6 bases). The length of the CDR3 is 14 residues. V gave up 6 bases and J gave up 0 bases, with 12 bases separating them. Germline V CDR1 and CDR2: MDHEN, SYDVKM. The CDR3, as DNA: TGTGCCAGCAGGGGGGCAGGGTCCTCCTACGAGCAGTACTTC. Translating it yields CASRGAGSSYEQYF.

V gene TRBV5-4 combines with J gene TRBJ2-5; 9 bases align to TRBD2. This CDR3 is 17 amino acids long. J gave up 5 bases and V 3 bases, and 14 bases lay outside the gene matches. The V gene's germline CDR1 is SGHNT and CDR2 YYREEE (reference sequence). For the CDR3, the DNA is TGTGCCAGCAGCTCGAATGGTCTAGCGGGGCGGGGGGAGACCCAGTACTTC. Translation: CASSSNGLAGRGETQYF.

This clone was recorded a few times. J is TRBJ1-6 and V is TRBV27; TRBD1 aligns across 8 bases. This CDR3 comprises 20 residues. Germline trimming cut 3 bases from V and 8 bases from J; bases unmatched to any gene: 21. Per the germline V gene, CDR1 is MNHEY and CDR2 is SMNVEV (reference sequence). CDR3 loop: CASSLVTGTGGSMWDSPLHF. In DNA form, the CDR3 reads TGTGCCAGCAGTTTGGTGACCGGGACAGGAGGGAGTATGTGGGATTCACCCCTCCACTTT.

In nucleotides, the CDR3 is TGTGCCAGCAGTTTATCAGGGGGAGTTGAAGCTTTCTTT. Amino acids: CASSLSGGVEAFF. The chain is built from TRBV27 and TRBJ1-1, with a possible D match to TRBD1 (6 bases). Per the germline V gene, CDR1 is MNHEY and CDR2 is SMNVEV (reference sequence). The CDR3 sequence is 13 residues long. V was shortened by 0 bases and J by 7 bases, with 9 bases between the two germline ends.

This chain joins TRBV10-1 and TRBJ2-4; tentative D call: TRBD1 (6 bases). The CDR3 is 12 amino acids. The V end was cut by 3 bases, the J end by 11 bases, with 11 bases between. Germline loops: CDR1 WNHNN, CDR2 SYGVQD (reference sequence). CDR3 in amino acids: CASSDPRGVQYF. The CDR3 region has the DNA TGCGCCAGCAGTGACCCCAGGGGTGTTCAGTACTTC.

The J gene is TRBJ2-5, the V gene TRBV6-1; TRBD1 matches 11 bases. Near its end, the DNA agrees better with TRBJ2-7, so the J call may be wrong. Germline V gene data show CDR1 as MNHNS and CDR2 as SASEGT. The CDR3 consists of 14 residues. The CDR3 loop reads CASTLRDRGNEQYF. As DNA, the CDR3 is TGTGCCAGCACTCTCAGGGACAGGGGGAACGAGCAGTACTTC.

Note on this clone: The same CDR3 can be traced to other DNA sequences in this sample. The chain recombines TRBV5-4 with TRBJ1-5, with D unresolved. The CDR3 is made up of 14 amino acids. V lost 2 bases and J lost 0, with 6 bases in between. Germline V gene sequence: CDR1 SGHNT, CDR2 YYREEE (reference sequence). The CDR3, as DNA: TGTGCCAGCAGCTTAGCGGGTAGCAATCAGCCCCAGCATTTT. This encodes CASSLAGSNQPQHF.

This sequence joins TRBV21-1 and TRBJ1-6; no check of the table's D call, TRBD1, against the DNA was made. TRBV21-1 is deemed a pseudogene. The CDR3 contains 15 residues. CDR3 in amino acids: CASNNRGTYNSPLHF. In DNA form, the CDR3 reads TGTGCCAGCAACAACAGGGGGACCTATAATTCACCCCTCCACTTT.